Listed below are T cell receptor beta chains from one sample, sequenced in a study of shared clonotypes between healthy human individuals. The assay was immunoSEQ multiplex PCR, and TCRdb's table has in-frame clones only and misses some. The sample carries about 580,000 clones, about 98% recorded once. The sample was naive CD8+ T cells sorted from blood. These receptors were obtained from a young man in good health. Each CDR3 is given with its conserved first and last residue.

TRBV5-1 | CASSLGLAGDEQYF
TRBV5-1 | CASSLNTGGQETQYF
TRBV11-2 | CASSPGLADPGGETQYF
TRBV4-3 | CASSQVQTSQYEQYF
TRBV29-1 | CSVEGGMNEQFF
TRBV11-2 | CASSSPDPRSSYEQYF
TRBV29-1 | CSANTAGKLFF
TRBV6-4 | CASTLGDSSREQYF
TRBV27 | CASSLTGGGMDGYTF
TRBV15 | CATSRVRGLGEAFF